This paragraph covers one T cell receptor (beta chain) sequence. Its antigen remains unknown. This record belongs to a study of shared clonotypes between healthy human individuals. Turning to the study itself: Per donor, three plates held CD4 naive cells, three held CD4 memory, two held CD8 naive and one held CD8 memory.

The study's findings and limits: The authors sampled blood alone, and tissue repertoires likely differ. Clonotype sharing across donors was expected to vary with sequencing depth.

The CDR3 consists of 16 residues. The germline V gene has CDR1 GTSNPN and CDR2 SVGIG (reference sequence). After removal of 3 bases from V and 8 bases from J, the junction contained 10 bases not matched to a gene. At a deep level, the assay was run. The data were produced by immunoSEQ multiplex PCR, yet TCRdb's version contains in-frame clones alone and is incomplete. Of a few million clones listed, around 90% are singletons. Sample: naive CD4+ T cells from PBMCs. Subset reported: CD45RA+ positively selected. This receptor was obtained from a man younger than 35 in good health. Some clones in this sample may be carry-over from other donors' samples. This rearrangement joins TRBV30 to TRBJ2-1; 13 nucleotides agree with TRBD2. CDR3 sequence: CAWSQPGTSGTYEQFF. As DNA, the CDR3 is TGTGCCTGGAGCCAACCCGGGACTAGCGGGACATATGAGCAGTTCTTC.